The 7 T cell receptor beta chains reported below all come from one sample, sequenced in a study of blood T cell repertoires in COVID-19. The table came from immunoSEQ multiplex PCR; TCRdb's copy has only in-frame clones and leaves some out. The table records under 350,000 clones, roughly 86% of them present only once. The sequencing sample was made of peripheral blood. These receptors all stem from a man aged 65 to 85 with acute or convalescent COVID-19.

J is TRBJ1-2 and V is TRBV28; perhaps TRBD1 as D (5 bases). Germline V gives CDR1 MDHEN, CDR2 SYDVKM. V was cut by 5 bases and J by 5 bases, with 15 bases left in between. The CDR3 runs 14 residues. The CDR3: CASSPGGDSYGYTF. Here the CDR3 DNA reads TGTGCCAGCAGTCCCGGGGGGGATTCATATGGCTACACCTTC.

The genes are TRBV2 and TRBJ1-1; D is uncertain. Deletions cut 6 bases from V and 1 base from J, with 9 bases between. Germline V gene sequence: CDR1 SNHLY, CDR2 FYNNEI. The CDR3 is 13 residues long. The DNA of the CDR3 is TGTGCCAGCAGAACTTTCCAGAACACTGAAGCTTTCTTT. Protein: CASRTFQNTEAFF.

The gene calls are TRBV24-1 and TRBJ2-3, with D possibly TRBD2 on 5 matching bases. V lost 4 bases to trimming and J lost 2 bases, with 15 bases between them. There are 16 residues in the CDR3. CDR1 is KGHDR and CDR2 is SFDVKD in the germline V gene. The CDR3 DNA is TGTGCCACCAGTGAACCCGGACGGAGGACCACAGATACGCAGTATTTT. Amino acids: CATSEPGRRTTDTQYF.

The rearrangement uses TRBV6-5 and TRBJ2-7; 10 bases are shared with TRBD2. Trimming at V came to 6 bases and at J to 0 bases, leaving 5 bases not matched to a gene. Germline CDR1 and CDR2: MNHEY and SVGAGI. The CDR3 contains 15 residues. CDR3: CASSTSSGSSYEQYF. The CDR3 DNA sequence: TGTGCCAGCAGCACATCTAGCGGGAGCTCCTACGAGCAGTACTTC.

This clone was picked up a small number of times. The V gene is TRBV6-2 or TRBV6-3, the J gene TRBJ1-2, with 9 positions matching TRBD1. Germline V gene lookup returns CDR1 MNHEY and CDR2 SVGEGT. V gave up 3 bases and J gave up 4 bases; unmatched junction bases: 9. The CDR3 has 16 residues. The CDR3 sequence is CASSYFPGQGSYGYTF. In DNA form, the CDR3 reads TGTGCCAGCAGTTATTTTCCCGGACAGGGGAGCTATGGCTACACCTTC.

The chain's CDR3 is CASSLEGDNQPQHF. The CDR3 DNA reads TGCGCCAGCAGCTTGGAAGGGGACAATCAGCCCCAGCATTTT. The rearrangement links TRBV5-1 to TRBJ1-5; D is possibly TRBD1 (5 bases). The V end lost 0 bases, the J end lost 3 bases, and 7 bases lay between the germline ends. The CDR3 has 14 residues. Germline CDR1 reads SGHRS; CDR2 reads YFSETQ.

The chain links TRBV5-1 to TRBJ1-6, with TRBD1 identical over 8 bases. CDR1 and CDR2 from the germline V gene are SGHRS and YFSETQ. CDR3 length equals 15 residues. The V segment lost 4 bases and the J segment 8 bases; nucleotides outside the gene matches: 8. CDR3 protein: CASSTGQGEYSPLHF. DNA of the CDR3: TGCGCCAGCAGCACCGGACAGGGTGAATATTCACCCCTCCACTTT.